What follows is one T cell receptor (beta chain) and its context. Its antigen is unknown. V lost 11 bases and J lost 1, with 16 bases in between. The CDR3 sequence is 14 residues long. Germline lookup yields CDR1 SEHNR and CDR2 FQNEAQ (reference sequence). The data originate from a study of shared clonotypes between healthy human individuals. Points from the study as a whole: Only blood underwent sampling, and tissue repertoires likely differ.

Here immunoSEQ multiplex PCR was the method, and the copy in TCRdb shows in-frame clones only, minus some. The table includes approximately 2,000,000 clones, around 90% detected once. The clonotype was recovered from a man aged 18 to 29 in good health. Some clones in this sample may be carry-over from other donors' samples. The specimen was naive CD4+ T cells from PBMCs. The subset denotes: CD45RA+ positively selected. The chain is built from TRBV7-9 and TRBJ2-3, with D tentatively TRBD1 (6 bases). This CDR3 is CACPTRQGTDTQYF. The CDR3 DNA follows: TGTGCCTGCCCTACGAGACAGGGCACAGATACGCAGTATTTT.